These T cell receptor beta chains were read from a single sample in a study of CD8 T cells in ankylosing spondylitis. TCRdb reprocessed the 5' RACE reads with MiXCR, giving one entry per CDR3 protein. The sample has about 330,000 distinct CDR3 sequences; 8% are singletons. Input material: blood, either unsorted or a sorted T cell fraction (not recorded which). The receptors come from a male donor with ankylosing spondylitis. The conserved cysteine and the conserved F or W are not part of the CDR3 here.

v_gene	j_gene	CDR3aa
TRBV28	TRBJ2-1	ASSLPGTSGRRQF
TRBV9	TRBJ1-6	ASSPGGTLH
TRBV9	TRBJ2-7	ASSAGDNYEQY
TRBV4-3	TRBJ1-1	ASSQPGGNEAF
TRBV18	TRBJ2-7	ASSATGTAYEQY
TRBV29-1	TRBJ2-1	SVQGRGGTYNEQF
TRBV4-1	TRBJ1-6	ASSQEGILEGYSPLH
TRBV5-1	TRBJ1-1	ASSPGGRRRTEAF
TRBV27	TRBJ2-2	ASSFPDTGELF
TRBV5-1	TRBJ1-1	ASRSQASNTEAF
TRBV5-1	TRBJ1-3	ASSLAPGQSSGNTIY
TRBV7-2	TRBJ2-5	ASSLEARNKGGSQY
TRBV7-2	TRBJ2-7	ASSSRTSGRIYEQY
TRBV1	TRBJ1-5	TSSPSMREEEQPQH
TRBV7-9	TRBJ1-2	ASRPDPVGYT
TRBV18	TRBJ2-7	ASSPGPPAYEQY
TRBV12-5	TRBJ1-1	ASGLMGNTEAF
TRBV5-1	TRBJ2-7	ASSLVTGLSYDEQY
TRBV9	TRBJ1-1	ASSTTGGGTEAF
TRBV5-1	TRBJ1-2	ASSHPDRGNYGYT
TRBV12-3/TRBV12-4	TRBJ2-1	ASTPALSSNEQF
TRBV20-1	TRBJ2-1	SARSGESSYNEQF
TRBV2	TRBJ1-4	ASKSIDREGEKLF
TRBV20-1	TRBJ1-2	SAIPRQGNYGYT
TRBV29-1	TRBJ2-7	SVEGASGRYEQY
TRBV28	TRBJ2-1	ASSQPSGIKNEQF
TRBV7-2	TRBJ2-7	ASSLPGQPWEQY
TRBV3-1	TRBJ2-1	ASSQGDEVNEQF
TRBV29-1	TRBJ2-1	SVVGQTGLPAGYNEQF
TRBV10-3	TRBJ2-3	ATRKGAQDTQY
TRBV9	TRBJ1-2	ASSPGATGRSNYGYT
TRBV5-1	TRBJ2-5	ASSRSGLAGGFGTQY
TRBV29-1	TRBJ2-1	SVEWVSYNEQF
TRBV5-1	TRBJ2-2	ASSPFPIDTGELF
TRBV3-1	TRBJ2-7	ASSQEPSSYEQY
TRBV20-1	TRBJ1-1	SAGGQGAMVTEAF
TRBV10-3	TRBJ2-1	AISLAETNNEQF
TRBV5-1	TRBJ1-1	ASSHRGPTEAF
TRBV4-1	TRBJ2-5	ASSQEGLAGAGETQY
TRBV20-1	TRBJ2-7	SARVPRTVAYEQY